The 22 T cell receptor beta chains below come from one sample, sequenced in a study of CD4 T cells in relation to SARS-CoV-2 and coronaviruses (dated by TCRdb to about 2021). Library creation used the immunoSEQ multiplex PCR assay. Not all clones reach the TCRdb copy of this immuneACCESS table, which keeps in-frame sequences only. Checked studies attribute under half of the gap to unresolved V genes and leave the rest unexplained. The table for this sample lists under 45,000 clones; roughly 84% of them were counted only once. Together, the top ten hold over 4% of the sample. Their target antigens are unknown. Sequenced material: naive CD4+ T cells from PBMCs, cultured in vitro. In the paper's terms, the cell subset or site label means: naive CD4+ T cells isolated by negative enrichment. The receptors come from an adult with COVID-19.

The chain combines TRBV3-1 (or the pseudogene TRBV3-2) with TRBJ2-5; D may correspond to TRBD1 or TRBD2 (5 bases each). CDR3 length equals 14 residues. The germline V and J ends were trimmed by 0 bases and 5 bases, with 10 bases remaining between them. CDR1 is LGHDT, CDR2 YNNKEL, per germline (reference sequence). This CDR3 is CASSQDTGDETQYF. CDR3 coding DNA: TGTGCCAGCAGCCAAGATACCGGGGACGAGACCCAGTACTTC.

The chain couples TRBV2 to TRBJ1-5, with 9 positions matching TRBD1. CDR1 is SNHLY and CDR2 is FYNNEI in the germline V gene. This CDR3 spans 14 amino acids. The V and J ends lost 6 bases and 4 bases, in that order; junction bases with no gene match: 4. The CDR3 DNA sequence: TGTGCCAGCAGCCTCGGACAGGGGAATCAGCCCCAGCATTTT. Translating gives CASSLGQGNQPQHF.

This clone has just one count. Germline is not matched at one junction end, which may reflect a read error. The rearrangement joins TRBV7-3 to TRBJ2-1, with TRBD2 identical over 14 bases. The germline gives CDR1 SGHTA, CDR2 FQGTGA. The CDR3 has 14 amino acids. In DNA form, the CDR3 reads TGTGCCAGCAGCTTAGGGACTAGCGGGGGCTCCGCGGTCTTC. Translating gives CASSLGTSGGSAVF. Supplemented by reference TRBV7-3 and TRBJ2-1, the full variable domain reads GAGVSQTPSNKVTEKGKYVELRCDPISGHTALYWYRQSLGQGPEFLIYFQGTGAADDSGLPNDRFFAVRPEGSVSTLKIQRTERGDSAVYLCASSLGTSGGSAVFGPGTRLTVL.

In this sample, this clone turned up a few times. The chain's CDR3 is CAWTPGETQYF. The CDR3 DNA is TGTGCCTGGACCCCTGGAGAGACCCAGTACTTC. The V and J genes are TRBV30 and TRBJ2-5; D is uncertain. With 4 bases removed from V and 4 bases from J, the gap between germline ends came to 7 bases. The CDR3 length is 11 residues. Germline V gives CDR1 GTSNPN, CDR2 SVGIG (reference sequence).

The gene calls are TRBV7-8 and TRBJ2-5; 7 bases agree with TRBD2. The junction had 8 bases not matched to a gene; V was cut back by 5 bases and J by 5 bases. CDR3 length: 14 amino acids. Germline values: CDR1 SGHVS, CDR2 FQNEAQ. The CDR3 DNA is TGTGCCAGCAGCCCATCGAGCGGGAAGGAGACCCAGTACTTC. This sequence encodes CASSPSSGKETQYF.

The chain has TRBV7-9 and TRBJ2-5; TRBD2 might be the D (6 bases). Germline V gene data show CDR1 as SEHNR and CDR2 as FQNEAQ (reference sequence). This CDR3 region has 16 residues. V was pared by 1 base and J by 3 bases, with 15 bases between. This CDR3 reads CASSLGWRDGEETQYF. CDR3 nucleotides: TGTGCCAGCAGCTTAGGATGGCGGGACGGGGAAGAGACCCAGTACTTC.

The rearrangement links TRBV7-2 to TRBJ2-1, with D perhaps TRBD1 or TRBD2 (6 bases each). Germline CDR1 SGHTA, CDR2 FQGNSA. V was shortened by 5 bases and J by 14 bases, with 16 bases between the two germline ends. This CDR3 is 12 amino acids long. The CDR3 DNA follows: TGTGCCAGCAGCCTCCAGAAGGGGGGAGAGTTCTTC. Translation: CASSLQKGGEFF.

This clone was picked up one time. The chain links TRBV2 to TRBJ2-7; D is possibly TRBD1 (5 bases). Trimming pared 2 bases from V and 7 bases from J, leaving 18 bases between. The CDR3 covers 15 residues. Germline V lookup: CDR1 SNHLY, CDR2 FYNNEI. Here the CDR3 reads CASSENEAGSEEQYF. The CDR3, as DNA: TGTGCCAGCAGTGAAAATGAGGCAGGGTCGGAAGAGCAGTACTTC.

The chain is built from TRBV7-8 and TRBJ2-3; the D is unclear. The CDR3 spans 15 residues. CDR1 is SGHVS, CDR2 FQNEAQ, per germline. V shed 5 bases and J shed 0 bases, with 12 bases lying between them. The CDR3 DNA sequence: TGTGCCAGCAGCCCACCCCAACCTAGCACAGATACGCAGTATTTT. Its translation is CASSPPQPSTDTQYF.

About this clone: At the DNA level, this CDR3 is encoded by other sequences in the same sample as well. V and J are TRBV3-1 (or the pseudogene TRBV3-2) and TRBJ2-7; D unresolved. This CDR3 contains 12 residues. V lost 3 bases, J lost 2 bases, and 5 bases lay in between. Looked up from germline, CDR1 is LGHDT and CDR2 is YNNKEL (reference sequence). CDR3 nucleotide sequence: TGTGCCAGCAGCCAGGGTACCTACGAGCAGTACTTC. Translated: CASSQGTYEQYF.

The rearrangement uses TRBV5-4 and TRBJ1-4, with 7 positions matching TRBD1. Germline V gene lookup returns CDR1 SGHNT and CDR2 YYREEE (reference sequence). The CDR3 contains 17 residues. Trimming removed 5 bases from V and 2 bases from J; junction bases left unmatched: 12. The CDR3 sequence: CASRDRPVWITNEKLFF. The CDR3 bases are TGTGCCAGCAGGGACAGGCCGGTATGGATCACTAATGAAAAACTGTTTTTT.

The J gene is TRBJ2-2, the V gene TRBV19, with 11 bases aligning to TRBD2. The V gene's germline CDR1 is LNHDA and CDR2 SQIVND (reference sequence). This CDR3 comprises 14 residues. The V segment lost 6 bases and the J segment 5 bases; nucleotides outside the gene matches: 2. The CDR3 DNA sequence: TGTGCCAGTAGCCTAGCGGGAGGAACCGGGGAGCTGTTTTTT. It encodes CASSLAGGTGELFF.

The chain employs TRBV6-2 or TRBV6-3 and TRBJ2-1; perhaps D is TRBD1 or TRBD2 (6 bases each). V was shortened by 2 bases and J by 3 bases, with 11 bases between the two germline ends. This CDR3 comprises 15 residues. Germline-derived CDR1 and CDR2 are MNHEY and SVGEGT. CDR3 in DNA: TGTGCCAGCAGTTACGGGGGGCGGGACTACAATGAGCAGTTCTTC. Its protein product is CASSYGGRDYNEQFF.

V is TRBV11-2 and J is TRBJ2-5; D is possibly TRBD1 (6 bases). V was shortened by 4 bases and J by 6 bases, with 12 bases between the two germline ends. CDR1 is SGHAT and CDR2 is FQNNGV in the germline V gene. The CDR3 extends over 13 amino acids. Written as DNA, the CDR3 is TGTGCCAGCAGCTCGGACAGTTTGAAGACCCAGTACTTC. Residues: CASSSDSLKTQYF.

The J gene is TRBJ2-5, the V gene TRBV6-5; 12 bases line up with TRBD2. CDR1 and CDR2 from the germline V gene are MNHEY and SVGAGI. The V segment lost 6 bases and the J segment 5 bases; nucleotides outside the gene matches: 7. CDR3 length: 15 amino acids. CDR3 bases: TGTGCCAGCAGCGACCTAGCGGGAGGGGGGGAGACCCAGTACTTC. Translated: CASSDLAGGGETQYF.

The V and J genes are TRBV5-4 and TRBJ2-1, with 14 bases fitting TRBD2. With 1 base clipped from V and 14 bases from J, the junction kept 8 bases outside the gene matches. The CDR3 loop spans 15 amino acids. Germline V gives CDR1 SGHNT, CDR2 YYREEE (reference sequence). The CDR3 region has the DNA TGTGCCAGCAGCTTGAGAGGGACTAGCGGGGGAGGGGAGTTCTTC. Translating gives CASSLRGTSGGGEFF.

The rearrangement links TRBV11-1 to TRBJ1-4; 8 nucleotides match TRBD1. The CDR3 is made up of 16 amino acids. CDR1 and CDR2 from the germline V gene are SGHAT and FQDESV (reference sequence). Losses at the gene ends were 4 bases for V and 8 bases for J; bases not matched to a gene: 12. The CDR3 DNA is TGTGCCAGCAGCTCGCGAGGTGGGACAGGCGGAGAAAAACTGTTTTTT. This codes for CASSSRGGTGGEKLFF.

V is TRBV5-1 and J is TRBJ2-2, with no clear D. Trimming cost V 2 bases and J 0 bases, with 8 bases left between them. The germline CDR1 and CDR2 sequences are SGHRS and YFSETQ. CDR3 size: 15 residues. The CDR3, as DNA: TGCGCCAGCAGCTTTCTTGCCCCGAACACCGGGGAGCTGTTTTTT. This sequence encodes CASSFLAPNTGELFF.

The chain uses TRBV11-1 and TRBJ1-6, with no clear D. Germline-derived CDR1 and CDR2 are SGHAT and FQDESV (reference sequence). Deletions cut 5 bases from V and 7 bases from J, with 6 bases between. The CDR3 covers 12 residues. As DNA, the CDR3 is TGTGCCAGCAGCCTTACAAATTCACCCCTCCACTTT. Encoded protein: CASSLTNSPLHF.

The V call is TRBV18, the J call TRBJ2-3; D not resolved. V was trimmed by 2 bases and J by 6 bases, leaving 9 bases between them. From germline, CDR1 is KGHSH and CDR2 LQKENI. CDR3 length equals 13 residues. CDR3 amino acids: CASSPARSDTQYF. CDR3 DNA: TGTGCCAGCTCACCAGCCCGGAGCGATACGCAGTATTTT.

This clone was recorded only once. The gene calls are TRBV24-1 and TRBJ2-7; 11 positions agree with TRBD2. The CDR3 totals 17 residues. J gave up 2 bases and V 2 bases, and 7 bases lay outside the gene matches. The germline V gene encodes CDR1 KGHDR and CDR2 SFDVKD. DNA for the CDR3: TGTGCCACCAGTGATTGGTCCACTAGCGGGAGCACCTACGAGCAGTACTTC. It translates to CATSDWSTSGSTYEQYF.

This clone was seen more than once but under ten times. The rearrangement links TRBV28 to TRBJ1-1; a possible D gene is TRBD1 (5 bases). The CDR3 has 14 residues. Per the germline V gene, CDR1 is MDHEN and CDR2 is SYDVKM. Trimming stripped 5 bases from V and 0 bases from J, with 10 bases between. CDR3 nucleotide sequence: TGTGCCAGCAGTCCGAGACAGTTGAACACTGAAGCTTTCTTT. It codes for CASSPRQLNTEAFF.